Below, 7 T cell receptor beta chains from the same sample are listed, as sequenced in a study of blood T cell repertoires in COVID-19. This table comes from immunoSEQ multiplex PCR, and its TCRdb copy is limited to in-frame clones, with some not included. This repertoire shows 140,000 or so clones, almost 85% found once; its top ten account for less than 4%. Sample: PBMCs or T cells enriched from blood (not recorded which). Source of these receptors: a woman in her forties or fifties with acute COVID-19.

This chain connects TRBV30 to TRBJ2-2; 10 bases line up with TRBD2. The CDR3 has 17 residues. The V gene end was trimmed by 4 bases and the J gene end by 10 bases; junction bases not matched to a gene: 18. Germline-derived CDR1 and CDR2 are GTSNPN and SVGIG (reference sequence). The CDR3 protein is CAWTRGASGSLKQELFF. The DNA for the CDR3 is TGTGCCTGGACTCGGGGGGCTAGCGGGAGTCTAAAGCAGGAGCTGTTTTTT.

The J gene is TRBJ2-1, the V gene TRBV2; perhaps TRBD2 as D (5 bases). Germline V gives CDR1 SNHLY, CDR2 FYNNEI. The CDR3 is 16 amino acids. V was cut by 6 bases and J by 1 base, with 16 bases left in between. CDR3 nucleotides: TGTGCCAGCAGGAATCCCGGGGTACGGTCCTACAATGAGCAGTTCTTC. Encoded protein: CASRNPGVRSYNEQFF.

The chain is built from TRBV7-8 and TRBJ1-1; D not certain. The germline V gene has CDR1 SGHVS and CDR2 FQNEAQ. CDR3 size: 13 residues. Trimming cost V 9 bases and J 1 base, with 12 bases left between them. CDR3 sequence: CASKRGSNTEAFF. Here the CDR3 DNA reads TGTGCCAGTAAGCGGGGATCGAACACTGAAGCTTTCTTT.

The J gene is TRBJ2-3, the V gene TRBV3-1 (or the pseudogene TRBV3-2); the match to TRBD2 covers 12 bases. The CDR3 contains 16 residues. Trimming removed 4 bases from V and 2 bases from J; junction bases left unmatched: 4. Germline CDR1 LGHDT, CDR2 YNNKEL (reference sequence). The CDR3, as DNA: TGTGCCAGCAGCCGAGGGACTAGCGGGTACACAGATACGCAGTATTTT. Translating gives CASSRGTSGYTDTQYF.

This clone came up once. The chain is built from TRBV18 and TRBJ1-5, with TRBD1 identical over 9 bases. CDR3 length equals 15 residues. The germline V gene has CDR1 KGHSH and CDR2 LQKENI. V shed 5 bases, J shed 3 bases, and the junction held 5 bases outside the gene matches. In DNA form, the CDR3 reads TGTGCCAGCTCAAAGGGACAGGGTGACAATCAGCCCCAGCATTTT. This gives the protein CASSKGQGDNQPQHF.

The rearrangement joins TRBV5-1 to TRBJ2-5, with D hard to call. In germline, CDR1 is SGHRS, CDR2 YFSETQ. V dropped 4 bases and J dropped 4 bases, with 11 bases sitting between them. The CDR3 is made up of 13 amino acids. CDR3 nucleotides: TGCGCCAGCAGCGTTGACATGGGAGAGACCCAGTACTTC. It translates to CASSVDMGETQYF. Complete variable domain (other parts from reference TRBV5-1 and TRBJ2-5): KAGVTQTPRYLIKTRGQQVTLSCSPISGHRSVSWYQQTPGQGLQFLFEYFSETQRNKGNFPGRFSGRQFSNSRSEMNVSTLELGDSALYLCASSVDMGETQYFGPGTRLLVL.

The chain carries TRBV5-6 and TRBJ1-2; a possible D gene is TRBD1 (5 bases). Germline loops: CDR1 SGHDT, CDR2 YYEEEE. There are 13 residues in the CDR3. Trimming took 1 base from V and 6 from J, leaving 10 bases between them. The CDR3 sequence: CASSLSAGNGYTF. In DNA, the CDR3 is TGTGCCAGCAGCTTGAGCGCAGGGAATGGCTACACCTTC.